The 27 T cell receptor beta chains below all came from one sample that was sequenced in a study of blood T cell repertoires in COVID-19. Assay used: immunoSEQ multiplex PCR; TCRdb lists only in-frame clones, some missing. The table has about 180,000 clones, 83% seen once. The sample consisted of peripheral blood. The receptors shown here come from a woman between 70 and 85 years old with COVID-19, enrolled during active disease.

Turning to this clone: Germline and junction disagree at one end, which may indicate a read error. The chain has TRBV2 and TRBJ2-6, with 8 bases lining up with TRBD1. Germline CDR1 reads SNHLY; CDR2 reads FYNNEI. The CDR3 is 18 amino acids. The CDR3 here is CASREGQGRVSGANVLTF. Here the CDR3 DNA reads TGTGCCAGCAGGGAAGGACAGGGTCGGGTCTCTGGGGCCAACGTCCTGACTTTC.

The chain uses TRBV18 and TRBJ1-4; D unresolved. This CDR3 comprises 13 residues. V gave up 4 bases and J gave up 8 bases, with 11 bases separating them. Germline CDR1 is KGHSH and CDR2 is LQKENI. Here the CDR3 reads CASSLGRQEKLFF. CDR3 in DNA: TGTGCCAGCTCACTCGGGAGACAAGAAAAACTGTTTTTT.

The chain combines TRBV6-2 or TRBV6-3 with TRBJ2-1; D unclear. The CDR3 runs to 14 residues. V lost 5 bases and J 9 bases, leaving 17 bases between the germline ends. From germline, CDR1 is MNHEY and CDR2 SVGEGT. The CDR3 DNA reads as TGTGCCAGCAGTAACGGAGCGAGAGTAGGTGAGCAGTTCTTC. This codes for CASSNGARVGEQFF.

CDR3 loop: CASSEGDRVETQYF. Written as DNA, the CDR3 is TGTGCCAGCAGTGAAGGGGACAGGGTGGAGACCCAGTACTTC. The J gene is TRBJ2-5, the V gene TRBV25-1; 9 nucleotides align to TRBD1. The CDR3 length is 14 residues. Germline V gene data show CDR1 as MGHDK and CDR2 as SYGVNS. The V and J ends lost 2 bases and 5 bases, in that order; junction bases with no gene match: 3.

The rearrangement links TRBV30 to TRBJ1-2, with a weak D call TRBD1 (6 bases). This CDR3 contains 13 residues. CDR1 is GTSNPN and CDR2 is SVGIG in the germline V gene (reference sequence). V lost 5 bases, J lost 4 bases, and 14 bases lay in between. CDR3: CAWGGHNGYGYTF. The CDR3 coding sequence is TGTGCCTGGGGGGGACATAATGGCTATGGCTACACCTTC.

The J gene is TRBJ2-7, the V gene TRBV19, with TRBD1 identical over 8 bases. The CDR3 has 13 amino acids. Germline V CDR1 and CDR2: LNHDA, SQIVND (reference sequence). V was pared by 10 bases and J by 2 bases, with 7 bases of the junction left unmatched. The CDR3 DNA sequence: TGTGCCACCCTGGACAGGGAAACCTACGAGCAGTACTTC. Amino acid sequence: CATLDRETYEQYF. Based on the CDR3 plus reference TRBV19 and TRBJ2-7, the full variable domain is DGGITQSPKYLFRKEGQNVTLSCEQNLNHDAMYWYRQDPGQGLRLIYYSQIVNDFQKGDIAEGYSVSREKKESFPLTVTSAQKNPTAFYLCATLDRETYEQYFGPGTRLTVT.

The V gene is TRBV5-4, the J gene TRBJ1-2; the match to TRBD1 covers 8 bases. Germline trimming cut 5 bases from V and 7 bases from J; bases unmatched to any gene: 22. CDR1 is SGHNT, CDR2 YYREEE, per germline (reference sequence). The CDR3 consists of 18 residues. The CDR3 DNA sequence: TGTGCCAGCAGACGCGCTCGGACAGGGCCTAACTTTACTATTGGCTACACCTTC. This gives the protein CASRRARTGPNFTIGYTF.

The chain combines TRBV18 with TRBJ2-2, with D uncertain. Per the germline V gene, CDR1 is KGHSH and CDR2 is LQKENI. The ends were cut back, 0 bases at V and 5 bases at J, with 7 bases in the middle. The CDR3 has 14 amino acids. The CDR3 bases are TGTGCCAGCTCACCACCTCGAGGTACCGGGGAGCTGTTTTTT. It encodes CASSPPRGTGELFF.

This clone was observed once. J is TRBJ2-5 and V is TRBV15; 10 nucleotides line up with TRBD2. Germline lookup yields CDR1 LNHNV and CDR2 YYDKDF (reference sequence). This CDR3 is built from 17 residues. After removal of 6 bases from V and 5 bases from J, the junction contained 15 bases not matched to a gene. CDR3 protein: CATSPGPSGSIWETQYF. In nucleotides, the CDR3 is TGTGCCACCAGTCCAGGGCCTAGCGGGAGTATTTGGGAGACCCAGTACTTC.

This clone has a handful of counts. The rearrangement links TRBV4-3 to TRBJ2-7; 10 nucleotides align to TRBD2. This CDR3 has 16 residues. In germline, CDR1 is LGHNA, CDR2 YSLEER. Unmatched junction bases numbered 5, after V lost 1 base and J lost 2 bases. The CDR3 sequence is CASSQARTSGAYEQYF. As DNA, the CDR3 is TGCGCCAGCAGCCAAGCCCGGACTAGCGGTGCCTACGAGCAGTACTTC.

The CDR3 nucleotides read TGTGCCAGCAGCGTTCGACAGGAACAAGAGACCCAGTACTTC. Protein sequence: CASSVRQEQETQYF. The rearrangement uses TRBV3-1 (or the pseudogene TRBV3-2) and TRBJ2-5, with a weak D call TRBD1 (6 bases). CDR3 length equals 14 residues. Germline CDR1 and CDR2: LGHDT and YNNKEL (reference sequence). V gave up 5 bases and J gave up 2 bases, with 12 bases separating them.

V and J are TRBV14 and TRBJ1-1; 7 nucleotides agree with TRBD1. The V segment lost 5 bases and the J segment 2 bases; nucleotides outside the gene matches: 8. This CDR3 comprises 15 residues. Germline lookup yields CDR1 SGHDN and CDR2 FVKESK. CDR3 coding DNA: TGTGCCAGCAGCTTATGGACAGGAACTAACACTGAAGCTTTCTTT. It specifies CASSLWTGTNTEAFF.

This clone was observed a handful of times. The V gene is TRBV7-2, the J gene TRBJ2-7; the match to TRBD2 covers 7 bases. The trim removed 5 bases at V and 0 bases at J, leaving 7 bases unmatched. Germline assignment: CDR1 SGHTA and CDR2 FQGNSA. The CDR3 runs 15 residues. CDR3 sequence reads: CASSTSGTISYEQYF. The CDR3 coding sequence is TGTGCCAGCAGCACCAGCGGGACGATCTCCTACGAGCAGTACTTC.

V is TRBV7-2 and J is TRBJ2-7; 9 positions agree with TRBD1. With 1 base clipped from V and 6 bases from J, the junction kept 7 bases outside the gene matches. The CDR3 contains 15 residues. From germline, CDR1 is SGHTA and CDR2 FQGNSA. The chain's CDR3 is CASSLERDRVFEQYF. The DNA of the CDR3 is TGTGCCAGCAGCTTAGAAAGGGACAGGGTGTTCGAGCAGTACTTC.

This rearrangement joins TRBV19 to TRBJ1-1, with 7 bases matching TRBD1. The V and J ends lost 7 bases and 2 bases, in that order; junction bases with no gene match: 4. The CDR3 length is 13 residues. Germline CDR1 and CDR2: LNHDA and SQIVND (reference sequence). The CDR3 here is CASTDRPNTEAFF. As DNA, the CDR3 is TGTGCCAGTACGGACAGGCCAAACACTGAAGCTTTCTTT.

The J gene is TRBJ1-5, the V gene TRBV19; the match to TRBD1 covers 11 bases. The CDR3 loop spans 16 amino acids. Trimming took 1 base from V and 5 from J; bases not matched to a gene: 4. Germline CDR1 reads LNHDA; CDR2 reads SQIVND (reference sequence). The CDR3 sequence: CASSIGPGQGDQPQHF. CDR3 DNA sequence: TGTGCCAGTAGTATAGGGCCGGGACAGGGGGATCAGCCCCAGCATTTT. Supplemented by reference TRBV19 and TRBJ1-5, the full variable domain reads DGGITQSPKYLFRKEGQNVTLSCEQNLNHDAMYWYRQDPGQGLRLIYYSQIVNDFQKGDIAEGYSVSREKKESFPLTVTSAQKNPTAFYLCASSIGPGQGDQPQHFGDGTRLSIL.

The genes are TRBV19 and TRBJ2-7; 10 bases align to TRBD1. Germline V gene data show CDR1 as LNHDA and CDR2 as SQIVND (reference sequence). The CDR3 has 15 amino acids. J gave up 2 bases and V 4 bases, and 5 bases lay outside the gene matches. The CDR3: CASSTRTGGPYEQYF. The CDR3 DNA reads as TGTGCCAGTAGTACGAGGACAGGGGGACCCTACGAGCAGTACTTC.

The chain combines TRBV5-1 with TRBJ2-5; a weak D match, TRBD2 (5 bases). V was trimmed by 5 bases and J by 5 bases, leaving 13 bases between them. Per germline, CDR1 SGHRS and CDR2 YFSETQ. CDR3 length equals 13 residues. CDR3 in DNA: TGCGCCAGCAGGCCAGGAGGTTCTGAGACCCAGTACTTC. Its protein product is CASRPGGSETQYF. Based on the CDR3 plus reference TRBV5-1 and TRBJ2-5, the full variable domain is KAGVTQTPRYLIKTRGQQVTLSCSPISGHRSVSWYQQTPGQGLQFLFEYFSETQRNKGNFPGRFSGRQFSNSRSEMNVSTLELGDSALYLCASRPGGSETQYFGPGTRLLVL.

This chain connects TRBV13 to TRBJ2-5, with D tentatively TRBD2 (5 bases). With 5 bases removed from V and 5 bases from J, the gap between germline ends came to 12 bases. The CDR3 extends over 13 amino acids. Per the germline V gene, CDR1 is PRHDT and CDR2 is FYEKMQ (reference sequence). The CDR3 reads CASSTNRGETQYF. The CDR3 nucleotides are TGTGCCAGCAGCACAAACCGCGGGGAGACCCAGTACTTC.

The genes are TRBV9 and TRBJ2-5; 7 nucleotides line up with TRBD2. After removal of 0 bases from V and 3 bases from J, the junction contained 5 bases not matched to a gene. The germline gives CDR1 SGDLS, CDR2 YYNGEE. CDR3 length: 15 residues. The CDR3 nucleotides are TGTGCCAGCAGCGTAGGGACTAGGTGGGAAGAGACCCAGTACTTC. Translated, it gives CASSVGTRWEETQYF.

This clone was counted once. The V and J genes are TRBV7-3 and TRBJ2-1; 14 positions agree with TRBD2. This CDR3 spans 17 amino acids. Germline CDR1 is SGHTA and CDR2 is FQGTGA. V lost 2 bases to trimming and J lost 7 bases; unmatched junction nucleotides: 7. CDR3 bases: TGTGCCAGCAGCTTAGGACTAGCGGGGGGCCTGGTAAATGAGCAGTTCTTC. It is translated as CASSLGLAGGLVNEQFF. The entire variable domain, with the rest obtained from reference TRBV7-3 and TRBJ2-1, is as follows: GAGVSQTPSNKVTEKGKYVELRCDPISGHTALYWYRQSLGQGPEFLIYFQGTGAADDSGLPNDRFFAVRPEGSVSTLKIQRTERGDSAVYLCASSLGLAGGLVNEQFFGPGTRLTVL.

V gene TRBV19 combines with J gene TRBJ2-7; 7 positions agree with TRBD1. Germline CDR1 and CDR2: LNHDA and SQIVND (reference sequence). The CDR3 extends over 13 amino acids. V dropped 4 bases and J dropped 6; count of bases not matched to a gene: 6. The CDR3 DNA follows: TGTGCCAGTAGTAACAGGGCAGGGGGCGAGCAGTACTTC. Its translation is CASSNRAGGEQYF.

The rearrangement joins TRBV27 to TRBJ2-3, with a possible D match to TRBD2 (6 bases). Germline lookup yields CDR1 MNHEY and CDR2 SMNVEV (reference sequence). The CDR3 loop spans 15 amino acids. V was cut by 4 bases and J by 0 bases, with 11 bases left in between. In DNA, the CDR3 is TGTGCCAGCAGTTCTAAGGGGACTAGCACAGATACGCAGTATTTT. Its translation: CASSSKGTSTDTQYF.

This clone was detected only a few times. The V and J genes are TRBV3-1 (or the pseudogene TRBV3-2) and TRBJ2-5; a weak D match, TRBD1 (6 bases). The V and J ends lost 6 bases and 6 bases respectively, with 17 bases between them. Germline CDR1 and CDR2: LGHDT and YNNKEL (reference sequence). The CDR3 is made up of 14 amino acids. In DNA form, the CDR3 reads TGTGCCAGCAGGCCGAGGGGGAGTAAAAAGACCCAGTACTTC. Translation gives CASRPRGSKKTQYF.

The chain employs TRBV5-1 and TRBJ1-2; possibly TRBD1 for D (5 bases). V was trimmed by 3 bases and J by 6 bases, leaving 12 bases between them. Germline CDR1 is SGHRS and CDR2 is YFSETQ. The CDR3 sequence is 13 residues long. CDR3 region: CASSSLQGNGYTF. The CDR3 region has the DNA TGCGCCAGCAGCTCCCTCCAGGGAAATGGCTACACCTTC.

V is TRBV4-3 and J is TRBJ2-7, with 9 bases fitting TRBD1. Germline assignment: CDR1 LGHNA and CDR2 YSLEER. The CDR3 has 14 residues. J was trimmed by 5 bases and V by 1 base; bases with no gene match: 3. The CDR3 is CASSQGGQGHEQYF. CDR3 in DNA: TGCGCCAGCAGCCAAGGGGGACAGGGCCACGAGCAGTACTTC.

The chain employs TRBV5-5 and TRBJ2-5; 10 bases fit TRBD2. The trim removed 1 base at V and 5 bases at J, leaving 8 bases unmatched. Germline CDR1 SGHKS, CDR2 YYEKEE (reference sequence). The CDR3 runs 16 residues. CDR3 DNA sequence: TGTGCCAGCAGCTTGTCGGTAGCGGGAGGTCAGGAGACCCAGTACTTC. The encoded protein is CASSLSVAGGQETQYF.